This T cell receptor beta chain was identified during a study of cytomegalovirus exposure and HLA in healthy donors. This clone has more than one count but fewer than ten. Primers: 60 Vbeta forward and 13 Jbeta reverse. The method was immunoSEQ multiplex PCR; TCRdb's version includes in-frame clones alone and lacks a portion of them. The sample consists of over 65,000 clones, roughly 75% of them appearing once. Sequencing used PBMCs. This TCR came from a man in his 60s in good health and CMV-seropositive.

CDR3 nucleotide sequence: TGTGCCAGCAGCTTGGATGCGATCGGCTACACCTTC. Its translation is CASSLDAIGYTF. V usage is TRBV5-5 and J usage is TRBJ1-2; D uncertain. Germline CDR1 and CDR2: SGHKS and YYEKEE (reference sequence). V gave up 0 bases and J gave up 8 bases, with 8 bases separating them. The CDR3 contains 12 residues.